These T cell receptor beta chains were read from a single sample in a study of OX40 agonist ivuxolimab in advanced cancers. Clones were read by immunoSEQ multiplex PCR, and TCRdb kept only the in-frame ones, dropping some. The repertoire includes about 70,000 clones, 60% to 80% of them detected once, and about 5.4% sits in the top ten. This material consisted of CD4+ or CD8+ T cells sorted from blood, taken in a trial of the OX40 agonist ivuxolimab. These receptors were obtained from an adult with an advanced solid tumor such as melanoma, head and neck, liver or kidney cancer. Each CDR3 is given with its conserved first and last residue.

j_call | v_call | cdr3_aa
TRBJ1-5 | TRBV5-1 | CASSLGGAGNQPQHF
TRBJ2-5 | TRBV4-1 | CASSQAKGVETQYF
TRBJ2-2 | TRBV25-1 | CASSELGRGQDTGELFF
TRBJ2-5 | TRBV27 | CASSFRDQETQYF
TRBJ1-2 | TRBV15 | CATTLGDGANYGYTF
TRBJ1-1 | TRBV29-1 | CSGAGPSNEAFF
TRBJ2-3 | TRBV4-1 | CASSQARLAGVTDTQYF
TRBJ1-1 | TRBV28 | CASSLGLRGTEAFF
TRBJ1-6 | TRBV30 | CAWSGRNSPLHF
TRBJ1-6 | TRBV11-2 | CASSLDSGGRGLSPLHF
TRBJ2-6 | TRBV2 | CASRATVTGANVLTF
TRBJ2-1 | TRBV6-1 | CASSARGLAGVNEQFF
TRBJ1-2 | TRBV9 | CASSASSWTGDYGYTF
TRBJ2-2 | TRBV19 | CASTVQGALTGELFF
TRBJ1-2 | TRBV18 | CASSPDDYGYTF
TRBJ2-7 | TRBV27 | CASSPWTGGTYEQYF
TRBJ2-1 | TRBV30 | CAWGSGRAYNEQFF
TRBJ1-6 | TRBV28 | CASTYSDRSSPLHF
TRBJ1-1 | TRBV27 | CASSYSTRANTEAFF
TRBJ2-7 | TRBV11-3 | CASSLGQGVGMVQYF